This entry describes one TCR beta chain. Its antigen is not known. This record belongs to a study of cytomegalovirus exposure and HLA in healthy donors. Researchers ran the PCR with 60 Vbeta and 13 Jbeta primers. Here immunoSEQ multiplex PCR was the method, and the copy in TCRdb shows in-frame clones only, minus some. The sample gives around 140,000 clones, 60% to 80% of which show up once; around 7.2% is in the top ten. Findings and caveats of the study: Both high specificity and high sensitivity reportedly marked the classifier's diagnosis of cytomegalovirus status.

Germline CDR1 is SEHNR and CDR2 is FQNEAQ (reference sequence). The V gene lost 5 bases and the J gene lost 3 bases, with 8 bases spanning the gap. This CDR3 region has 13 residues. The TCR originated in a male donor in good health and CMV-seronegative. The sequenced material came from PBMCs. The genes are TRBV7-9 and TRBJ1-5; D unclear. CDR3 protein: CASSLRDNQPQHF. The CDR3 nucleotides read TGTGCCAGCAGCCTTCGGGACAATCAGCCCCAGCATTTT. Variable domain in full (rest from reference TRBV7-9 and TRBJ1-5): DTGVSQNPRHKITKRGQNVTFRCDPISEHNRLYWYRQTLGQGPEFLTYFQNEAQLEKSRLLSDRFSAERPKGSFSTLEIQRTEQGDSAMYLCASSLRDNQPQHFGDGTRLSIL.